The following is a T cell receptor (beta chain) sequence with its context. The data were produced by immunoSEQ multiplex PCR, yet TCRdb's version contains in-frame clones alone and is incomplete. The data contain 250,000 to 350,000 clones, approximately 85% of them singletons. This record comes from a study of blood T cell repertoires in COVID-19. Seattle patients were enrolled while actively infected and followed longitudinally. The CDR3 totals 15 residues. Germline trimming cut 5 bases from V and 5 bases from J; bases unmatched to any gene: 8. CDR1 and CDR2 from the germline V gene are SGHTA and FQGNSA.

This TCR derives from a human donor with COVID-19, enrolled during active disease. The donor label of this sample is uncertain. V and J are TRBV7-2 and TRBJ2-5; 10 bases match TRBD2. Sequenced sample: peripheral blood. The CDR3 nucleotides read TGTGCCAGCAGCCAAATGAGCGGGAGGGGGGAGACCCAGTACTTC. It translates to CASSQMSGRGETQYF.